This T cell receptor beta chain was found in a study of neurological immune-mediated disorders. General study findings and limits: It was the repertoires of 18 of 34 multiple sclerosis patients that phylogenetic grouping placed in one related-CDR3 cluster, which is a possible signature. No link was found between any clinical or MRI feature and the multiple sclerosis repertoire cluster.

The length of the CDR3 is 12 residues. Trimming removed 3 bases at V and 4 bases at J, with 7 bases between. Concerning this clonotype: The antigen is unknown.

Synthesis of cDNA was performed by 5'RACE using 10-nucleotide random UMIs. Every sequencing run returned over 170 million TCR-beta sequences, which were derived from 15-18 subjects. TCRdb re-called the 5' RACE reads through MiXCR, storing one row per CDR3 protein. The table lists around 60,000 distinct CDR3 sequences, 3% to 4% of them singletons. The chain joins TRBV23-1 to TRBJ2-7; a possible D gene is TRBD1 (5 bases). TRBV23-1 is an open reading frame whose function is uncertain. Input material: PBMCs. The TCR sequence derives from a woman aged 55 to 70 with multiple sclerosis. CDR3 nucleotide sequence: TGCGCCAGCAGTCACAGACAGTACGAGCAGTACTTC. Its protein is CASSHRQYEQYF.